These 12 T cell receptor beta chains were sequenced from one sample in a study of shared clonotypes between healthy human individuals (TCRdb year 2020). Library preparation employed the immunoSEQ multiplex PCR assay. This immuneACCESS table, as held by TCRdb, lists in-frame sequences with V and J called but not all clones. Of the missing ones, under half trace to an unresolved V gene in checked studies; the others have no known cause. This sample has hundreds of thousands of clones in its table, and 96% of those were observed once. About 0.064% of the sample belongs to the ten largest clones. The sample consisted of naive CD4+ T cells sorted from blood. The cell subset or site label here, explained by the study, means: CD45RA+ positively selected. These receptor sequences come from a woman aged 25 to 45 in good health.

CDR3 loop: CATRTFGEKLFF. In nucleotides, the CDR3 is TGTGCCACCAGGACCTTTGGGGAAAAACTGTTTTTT. The chain uses TRBV15 and TRBJ1-4; D not resolved. The CDR3 covers 12 residues. Germline V gives CDR1 LNHNV, CDR2 YYDKDF (reference sequence). V lost 6 bases and J lost 8, with 10 bases in between. The whole variable domain, remainder taken from reference TRBV15 and TRBJ1-4, is DAMVIQNPRYQVTQFGKPVTLSCSQTLNHNVMYWYQQKSSQAPKLLFHYYDKDFNNEADTPDNFQSRRPNTSFCFLDIRSPGLGDTAMYLCATRTFGEKLFFGSGTQLSVL.

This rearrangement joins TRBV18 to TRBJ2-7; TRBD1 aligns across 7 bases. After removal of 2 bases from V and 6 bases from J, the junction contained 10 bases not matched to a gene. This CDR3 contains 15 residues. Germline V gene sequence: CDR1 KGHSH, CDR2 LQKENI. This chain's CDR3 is CASSPVRGLALEQYF. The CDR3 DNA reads TGTGCCAGCTCACCAGTCAGGGGGTTGGCCCTCGAGCAGTACTTC.

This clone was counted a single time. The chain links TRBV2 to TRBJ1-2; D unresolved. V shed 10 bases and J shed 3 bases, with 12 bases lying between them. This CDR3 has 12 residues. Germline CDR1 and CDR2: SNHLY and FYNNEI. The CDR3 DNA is TGTGCCACCCGCGAACTTCACTATGGCTACACCTTC. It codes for CATRELHYGYTF.

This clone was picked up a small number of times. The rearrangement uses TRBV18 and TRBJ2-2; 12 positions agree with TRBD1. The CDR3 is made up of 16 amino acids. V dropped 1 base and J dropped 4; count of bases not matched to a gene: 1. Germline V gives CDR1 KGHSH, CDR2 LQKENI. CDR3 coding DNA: TGTGCCAGCTCACCACAGGGACAGGGGGCCACCGGGGAGCTGTTTTTT. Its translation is CASSPQGQGATGELFF.

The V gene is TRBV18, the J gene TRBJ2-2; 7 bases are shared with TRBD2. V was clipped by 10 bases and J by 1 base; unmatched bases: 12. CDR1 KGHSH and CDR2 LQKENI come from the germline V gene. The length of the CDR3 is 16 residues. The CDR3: CATTKEAGLNTGELFF. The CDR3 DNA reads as TGTGCCACCACTAAAGAAGCGGGACTGAACACCGGGGAGCTGTTTTTT.

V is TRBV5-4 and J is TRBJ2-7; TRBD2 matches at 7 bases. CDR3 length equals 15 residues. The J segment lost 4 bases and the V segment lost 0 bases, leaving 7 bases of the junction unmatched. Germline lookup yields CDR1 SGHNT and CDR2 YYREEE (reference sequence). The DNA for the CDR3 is TGTGCCAGCAGCTTGGGTGGGCGGGAGAGTTACGAGCAGTACTTC. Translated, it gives CASSLGGRESYEQYF.

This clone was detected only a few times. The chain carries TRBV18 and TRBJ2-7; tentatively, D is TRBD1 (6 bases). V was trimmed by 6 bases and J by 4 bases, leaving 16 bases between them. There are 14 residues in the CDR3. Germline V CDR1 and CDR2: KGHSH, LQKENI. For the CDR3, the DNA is TGTGCCAGCTCGTTAGGACAGCCTGGGTACGAGCAGTACTTC. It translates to CASSLGQPGYEQYF.

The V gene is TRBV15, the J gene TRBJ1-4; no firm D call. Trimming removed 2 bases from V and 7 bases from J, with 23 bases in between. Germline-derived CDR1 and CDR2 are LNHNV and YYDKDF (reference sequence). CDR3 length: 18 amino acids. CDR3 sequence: CATSRSQTDGRGGEKLFF. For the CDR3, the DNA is TGTGCCACCAGCAGATCCCAGACGGACGGAAGAGGAGGTGAAAAACTGTTTTTT.

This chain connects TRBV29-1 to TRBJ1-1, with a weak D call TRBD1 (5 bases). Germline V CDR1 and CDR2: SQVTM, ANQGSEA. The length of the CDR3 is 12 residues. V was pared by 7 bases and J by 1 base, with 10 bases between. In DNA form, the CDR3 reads TGCAGCGCTAGGAGGGGGAACACTGAAGCTTTCTTT. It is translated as CSARRGNTEAFF.

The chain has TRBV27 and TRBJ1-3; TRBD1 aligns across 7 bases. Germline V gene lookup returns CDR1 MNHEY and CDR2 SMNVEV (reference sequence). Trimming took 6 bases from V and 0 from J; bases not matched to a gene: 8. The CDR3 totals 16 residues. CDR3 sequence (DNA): TGTGCCAGCAGCCCCAGGAGGGGGCTCTCTGGAAACACCATATATTTT. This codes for CASSPRRGLSGNTIYF.

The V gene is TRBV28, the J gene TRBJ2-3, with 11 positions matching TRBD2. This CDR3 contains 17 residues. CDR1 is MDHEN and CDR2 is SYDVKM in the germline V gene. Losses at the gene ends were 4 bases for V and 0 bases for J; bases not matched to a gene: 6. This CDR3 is CASSWTSGLSSTDTQYF. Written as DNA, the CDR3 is TGTGCCAGCAGTTGGACTAGCGGGCTATCAAGCACAGATACGCAGTATTTT.

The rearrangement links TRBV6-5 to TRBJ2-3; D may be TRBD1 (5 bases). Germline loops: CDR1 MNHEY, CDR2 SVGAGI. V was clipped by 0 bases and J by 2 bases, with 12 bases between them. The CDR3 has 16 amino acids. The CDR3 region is CASSYSSGWPTDTQYF. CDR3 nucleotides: TGTGCCAGCAGTTACTCGTCAGGGTGGCCCACAGATACGCAGTATTTT.